What follows are 13 T cell receptor beta chains derived from one specimen sequenced in a study of blood T cell repertoires in COVID-19. Sequenced by immunoSEQ multiplex PCR; TCRdb stores in-frame clones only, minus some. This table has a few hundred thousand clones, less than 90% appearing once. Sequencing was carried out using PBMCs or T cells enriched from blood (not recorded which). The receptors were gathered from a woman in her 30s who had been exposed to COVID-19.

The chain has TRBV5-1 and TRBJ1-6; TRBD1 matches at 7 bases. Trimming removed 3 bases from V and 10 bases from J; junction bases left unmatched: 10. The V gene's germline CDR1 is SGHRS and CDR2 YFSETQ. This CDR3 is 15 amino acids long. The CDR3 nucleotides read TGCGCCAGCAGCTCGGAACAGGGGCCCGGATCACCCCTCCACTTT. Protein product: CASSSEQGPGSPLHF.

The CDR3 DNA follows: TGTGCCAGTAGTAGACTTCTACCGGGACAGGGGTCCTACAATGAGCAGTTCTTC. Translation gives CASSRLLPGQGSYNEQFF. This rearrangement joins TRBV19 to TRBJ2-1; 10 nucleotides align to TRBD1. Unmatched junction bases numbered 10, after V lost 4 bases and J lost 1 base. The CDR3 contains 18 residues. Germline V gives CDR1 LNHDA, CDR2 SQIVND (reference sequence).

J is TRBJ2-1 and V is TRBV9; D is possibly TRBD2 (5 bases). Trimming took off 4 bases at V and 10 bases at J, with 18 bases between the two ends. Germline assignment: CDR1 SGDLS and CDR2 YYNGEE. CDR3 size: 14 residues. CDR3 amino acids: CASSPASGLGEQFF. In nucleotides, the CDR3 is TGTGCCAGCAGCCCCGCCTCAGGACTCGGGGAGCAGTTCTTC.

The CDR3 sequence is CATRRAESGNTIYF. The CDR3 coding sequence is TGTGCCACCCGCAGGGCCGAGTCTGGAAACACCATATATTTT. This rearrangement joins TRBV3-1 (or the pseudogene TRBV3-2) to TRBJ1-3; D perhaps matches TRBD1 (5 bases). The CDR3 has 14 residues. The ends were cut back, 10 bases at V and 1 base at J, with 14 bases in the middle. CDR1 and CDR2 (germline): LGHDT, YNNKEL (reference sequence).

The genes are TRBV5-1 and TRBJ2-7; a weak D match, TRBD1 (5 bases). This CDR3 has 13 amino acids. Trimming took off 3 bases at V and 3 bases at J, with 10 bases between the two ends. Germline CDR1 is SGHRS and CDR2 is YFSETQ. As DNA, the CDR3 is TGCGCCAGCAGCTACAACCAGGGCTACGAGCAGTACTTC. Amino acids: CASSYNQGYEQYF.

CDR3 amino acids: CASSLRQGNTEAFF. In DNA, the CDR3 is TGTGCCAGCAGCCTCCGACAGGGGAACACTGAAGCTTTCTTT. The chain uses TRBV3-1 (or the pseudogene TRBV3-2) and TRBJ1-1; TRBD1 agrees at 7 bases. Germline CDR1 is LGHDT and CDR2 is YNNKEL (reference sequence). J lost 1 base, V lost 4 bases, and 3 bases had no gene match. The CDR3 contains 14 residues.

The V and J genes are TRBV5-4 and TRBJ2-1, with a tentative D call TRBD1 (5 bases). V gave up 5 bases and J gave up 0 bases, with 12 bases separating them. The CDR3 is made up of 15 amino acids. From germline, CDR1 is SGHNT and CDR2 YYREEE (reference sequence). CDR3 nucleotides: TGTGCCAGCAGTTCTGACAGAAACTCCTACAATGAGCAGTTCTTC. Its translation: CASSSDRNSYNEQFF.

The V and J genes are TRBV30 and TRBJ1-6; weak D call: TRBD1 (5 bases). With 6 bases removed from V and 10 bases from J, the gap between germline ends came to 16 bases. Germline V gene data show CDR1 as GTSNPN and CDR2 as SVGIG (reference sequence). The CDR3 sequence is 13 residues long. Here the CDR3 DNA reads TGTGCCTGCCAAGGGCAGGGTACCTCACCCCTCCACTTT. Translation gives CACQGQGTSPLHF.

V and J are TRBV3-1 (or the pseudogene TRBV3-2) and TRBJ1-3, with a possible D match to TRBD1 (5 bases). Trimming shortened V by 6 bases and J by 0 bases, and 6 bases separated the two germline ends. CDR1 and CDR2 from the germline V gene are LGHDT and YNNKEL (reference sequence). This CDR3 spans 13 amino acids. The CDR3 nucleotides are TGTGCCAGCAGTCAGGGCTCTGGAAACACCATATATTTT. Protein: CASSQGSGNTIYF.

For the CDR3, the DNA is TGTGCCAGCAGGACTAGGACAGGGACGAACACTGAAGCTTTCTTT. Its protein product is CASRTRTGTNTEAFF. The chain combines TRBV2 with TRBJ1-1; 8 bases are a match to TRBD1. Trimming took 6 bases from V and 1 from J; bases not matched to a gene: 7. The CDR3 runs 15 residues. Germline CDR1 and CDR2: SNHLY and FYNNEI.

V and J are TRBV5-6 and TRBJ2-5; 7 positions match TRBD1. Per the germline V gene, CDR1 is SGHDT and CDR2 is YYEEEE. With V trimmed by 4 bases and J by 3 bases, 3 bases remained unmatched. The CDR3 runs to 13 residues. In DNA form, the CDR3 reads TGTGCCAGCAGCGCCGACAGGGAAGAGACCCAGTACTTC. This translates into CASSADREETQYF. Full variable domain (outside the CDR3, taken from reference TRBV5-6 and TRBJ2-5): DAGVTQSPTHLIKTRGQQVTLRCSPKSGHDTVSWYQQALGQGPQFIFQYYEEEERQRGNFPDRFSGHQFPNYSSELNVNALLLGDSALYLCASSADREETQYFGPGTRLLVL.

The rearrangement links TRBV19 to TRBJ1-5; weak D call: TRBD1 (6 bases). Trimming shortened V by 10 bases and J by 0 bases, and 16 bases separated the two germline ends. The germline CDR1 and CDR2 sequences are LNHDA and SQIVND (reference sequence). CDR3 length: 15 residues. The chain's CDR3 is CATSGGGGSNQPQHF. The CDR3 nucleotides are TGTGCCACCTCCGGAGGGGGGGGTAGCAATCAGCCCCAGCATTTT.

The CDR3 spells CASSPGGDSSTDTQYF. The CDR3 nucleotides read TGTGCCAGCAGCCCCGGGGGGGACAGCAGCACAGATACGCAGTATTTT. The rearrangement joins TRBV14 to TRBJ2-3, with D possibly being TRBD2 (8 bases). This CDR3 has 16 residues. With 4 bases removed from V and 0 bases from J, the gap between germline ends came to 14 bases. The V gene's germline CDR1 is SGHDN and CDR2 FVKESK.